These 21 T cell receptor beta chains share one sample of origin, sequenced in a study of CD8+ T cells in alopecia areata listed by TCRdb under 2018. What this sample's time point label stands for: less than five weeks on oral tofacitinib. Read against the paper, the sample's treatment or condition label means: oral pan-JAK inhibitor, 5-10 mg twice daily. The receptor library was made with the immunoSEQ multiplex PCR assay. RNA was extracted from all samples and reverse transcribed into cDNA as template for TCR sequencing. Imported from immuneACCESS, the table was reduced by TCRdb to in-frame sequences with V and J called. These copies leave out some clones; in studies compared against another copy, an unresolved V gene accounts for under half, and the cause of the remainder is not known. The sample records about 140,000 clones, 82% of which are singletons. Approximately 25% of the sample rests with the top ten.

Sequenced material: CD8+ T cells sorted from blood, taken at week 4, from a patient treated with tofacitinib. Receptors were obtained from a human donor with alopecia areata.

The chain joins TRBV7-9 to TRBJ2-2, with D maybe TRBD2 (6 bases). Looked up from germline, CDR1 is SEHNR and CDR2 is FQNEAQ (reference sequence). The V end lost 5 bases, the J end lost 6 bases, and 7 bases lay between the germline ends. The CDR3 totals 12 residues. The CDR3 DNA follows: TGTGCCAGCAGCCGGGGGTCCGGGGAGCTGTTTTTT. Translating gives CASSRGSGELFF.

This clone has a single count. This chain connects TRBV30 to TRBJ2-1; D is possibly TRBD2 (6 bases). Germline V lookup: CDR1 GTSNPN, CDR2 SVGIG (reference sequence). The V end was cut by 3 bases, the J end by 1 base, with 13 bases between. The CDR3 is made up of 15 amino acids. CDR3 residues: CAWSRGGASYNEQFF. CDR3 nucleotide sequence: TGTGCCTGGAGCCGCGGAGGGGCTTCCTACAATGAGCAGTTCTTC.

The J gene is TRBJ1-5, the V gene TRBV6-6; D uncertain. This CDR3 contains 16 residues. Germline V gene lookup returns CDR1 MNHNY and CDR2 SVGAGI (reference sequence). With 6 bases removed from V and 0 bases from J, the gap between germline ends came to 15 bases. CDR3: CASSPQRHYSNQPQHF. The DNA for the CDR3 is TGTGCCAGCAGCCCCCAACGGCACTATAGCAATCAGCCCCAGCATTTT.

This chain connects TRBV7-9 to TRBJ2-1, with D hard to call. V shed 5 bases and J shed 10 bases, with 12 bases lying between them. CDR3 length: 12 residues. Germline V gene sequence: CDR1 SEHNR, CDR2 FQNEAQ (reference sequence). This CDR3 is CASSLRPGEQFF. CDR3 nucleotide sequence: TGTGCCAGCAGCCTCCGCCCTGGGGAGCAGTTCTTC.

The gene calls are TRBV7-9 and TRBJ2-3; 10 bases align to TRBD2. The V gene's germline CDR1 is SEHNR and CDR2 FQNEAQ (reference sequence). The length of the CDR3 is 14 residues. After removal of 3 bases from V and 6 bases from J, the junction contained 3 bases not matched to a gene. In DNA, the CDR3 is TGTGCCAGCAGCTTCGAAGCGGGAGGGGATACGCAGTATTTT. It translates to CASSFEAGGDTQYF.

This chain connects TRBV5-4 to TRBJ2-2, with 13 positions matching TRBD2. V shed 4 bases, J shed 5 bases, and the junction held 2 bases outside the gene matches. Germline-derived CDR1 and CDR2 are SGHNT and YYREEE (reference sequence). The CDR3 covers 15 residues. CDR3 DNA sequence: TGTGCCAGCAGCGGGACTAGCGGGGTGACCGGGGAGCTGTTTTTT. Its protein product is CASSGTSGVTGELFF.

The chain employs TRBV30 and TRBJ2-7; the match to TRBD1 covers 8 bases. Germline CDR1 is GTSNPN and CDR2 is SVGIG (reference sequence). The CDR3 runs 13 residues. Germline trimming cut 4 bases from V and 6 bases from J; bases unmatched to any gene: 8. The CDR3: CAWTSGQGGEQYF. CDR3 DNA: TGTGCCTGGACCTCTGGACAGGGCGGCGAGCAGTACTTC.

This sequence joins TRBV9 and TRBJ2-2; 12 bases agree with TRBD1. The junction had 4 bases not matched to a gene; V was cut back by 4 bases and J by 6 bases. This CDR3 has 15 residues. CDR1 is SGDLS, CDR2 YYNGEE, per germline. Written as DNA, the CDR3 is TGTGCCAGCAGCCCGGGACAGGGGGCGCCCGGGGAGCTGTTTTTT. Residues: CASSPGQGAPGELFF.

As concerns this clone: One end of the junction is discordant with germline, which a read error may explain. V gene TRBV18 combines with J gene TRBJ2-1, with D unresolved. The germline gives CDR1 KGHSH, CDR2 LQKENI. The CDR3 is made up of 14 amino acids. The CDR3 DNA reads TGTGCCAGCTCACCACCCGACTCCTTCAATGAGCAGTTCTTC. This codes for CASSPPDSFNEQFF.

The chain recombines TRBV27 with TRBJ2-7; D unclear. Germline V lookup: CDR1 MNHEY, CDR2 SMNVEV (reference sequence). The ends were cut back, 1 base at V and 2 bases at J, with 12 bases in the middle. This CDR3 is 15 amino acids long. The CDR3 protein is CASSLWKGRTYEQYF. CDR3 sequence (DNA): TGTGCCAGCAGTTTATGGAAGGGAAGGACCTACGAGCAGTACTTC.

This clone was detected only once. The rearrangement joins TRBV7-9 to TRBJ1-1, with D maybe TRBD1 (6 bases). In germline, CDR1 is SEHNR, CDR2 FQNEAQ (reference sequence). The CDR3 spans 13 residues. The V gene lost 6 bases and the J gene lost 5 bases, with 13 bases spanning the gap. The CDR3 DNA follows: TGTGCCAGCAGTTACGGACAGCGGACTGAAGCTTTCTTT. Translation gives CASSYGQRTEAFF. Together with reference TRBV7-9 and TRBJ1-1, the CDR3 gives the full variable domain: DTGVSQNPRHKITKRGQNVTFRCDPISEHNRLYWYRQTLGQGPEFLTYFQNEAQLEKSRLLSDRFSAERPKGSFSTLEIQRTEQGDSAMYLCASSYGQRTEAFFGQGTRLTVV.

The rearrangement uses TRBV29-1 and TRBJ2-3; D may correspond to TRBD1 or TRBD2 (5 bases each). V was clipped by 3 bases and J by 4 bases, with 14 bases between them. Germline assignment: CDR1 SQVTM and CDR2 ANQGSEA. The CDR3 contains 14 residues. CDR3 DNA: TGCAGCGTTGACACGCAGGGAGAAGCAGATACGCAGTATTTT. Translating gives CSVDTQGEADTQYF.

In the case of this clone: One junction end does not reproduce the germline sequence, and a read error may be involved. This chain joins TRBV29-1 and TRBJ2-3; maybe TRBD1 (5 bases). Germline loops: CDR1 SQVTM, CDR2 ANQGSEA. The CDR3 consists of 14 residues. CDR3 nucleotide sequence: TGCAGCGTTGAATGGGGTGCCGGCACAGGTACGCAGTATTTT. Translating gives CSVEWGAGTGTQYF.

The chain combines TRBV4-1 with TRBJ2-7; a possible D gene is TRBD1 (6 bases). The CDR3 runs to 16 residues. The V and J ends lost 0 bases and 2 bases respectively, with 14 bases between them. The V gene's germline CDR1 is MGHRA and CDR2 YSYEKL. This CDR3 is CASSQDGTGLTYEQYF. CDR3 in DNA: TGCGCCAGCAGCCAAGATGGAACAGGGCTCACCTACGAGCAGTACTTC.

This clone was counted many times. This chain connects TRBV19 to TRBJ1-1; maybe TRBD1 (6 bases). Germline CDR1 LNHDA, CDR2 SQIVND (reference sequence). The CDR3 runs to 11 residues. V dropped 9 bases and J dropped 7 bases, with 12 bases sitting between them. CDR3 residues: CASLLGGEAFF. CDR3 DNA sequence: TGTGCCAGCCTCTTAGGGGGTGAAGCTTTCTTT.

The chain is built from TRBV30 and TRBJ2-3; D ambiguous. The germline V gene has CDR1 GTSNPN and CDR2 SVGIG (reference sequence). Trimming left V 2 bases short and J 0 bases short, with 6 bases between. There are 13 residues in the CDR3. CDR3 nucleotides: TGTGCCTGGAGTCTAAGTAGCACAGATACGCAGTATTTT. Translating gives CAWSLSSTDTQYF.

The gene calls are TRBV5-1 and TRBJ2-1, with 13 bases aligning to TRBD2. The CDR3 has 16 residues. The V gene's germline CDR1 is SGHRS and CDR2 YFSETQ. V shed 4 bases, J shed 5 bases, and the junction held 6 bases outside the gene matches. The CDR3 DNA is TGCGCCAGCAGCAAGACTAGCGGGGGGCTCAACAATGAGCAGTTCTTC. It codes for CASSKTSGGLNNEQFF.

CDR3 region: CASIDRVGETQYF. Written as DNA, the CDR3 is TGTGCCTCCATAGACCGCGTCGGCGAGACCCAGTACTTC. The rearrangement joins TRBV30 to TRBJ2-5; D gene unclear. The germline V gene has CDR1 GTSNPN and CDR2 SVGIG (reference sequence). Trimming pared 7 bases from V and 5 bases from J, leaving 17 bases between. The CDR3 length is 13 residues.

The rearrangement uses TRBV27 and TRBJ1-2; possibly TRBD1 for D (6 bases). The CDR3 loop spans 15 amino acids. Trimming stripped 6 bases from V and 7 bases from J, with 21 bases between. Germline CDR1 reads MNHEY; CDR2 reads SMNVEV (reference sequence). The CDR3 DNA reads TGTGCCAGCAGGTTAACAGGGACCTCTTCGGCTGGCTACACCTTC. Its protein product is CASRLTGTSSAGYTF.

The chain combines TRBV30 with TRBJ1-2; D call uncertain. Germline V lookup: CDR1 GTSNPN, CDR2 SVGIG (reference sequence). The CDR3 length is 11 residues. V dropped 3 bases and J dropped 5 bases, with 7 bases sitting between them. The CDR3 DNA sequence: TGTGCCTGGAGCGAGATTTATGGCTACACCTTC. Amino acid sequence: CAWSEIYGYTF.

The chain links TRBV6-1 to TRBJ1-5; no reliable D call. The CDR3 contains 15 residues. The V gene's germline CDR1 is MNHNS and CDR2 SASEGT. V lost 7 bases to trimming and J lost 5 bases, with 18 bases between them. This CDR3 is CASTLGVAAHQPQHF. CDR3 nucleotides: TGTGCCAGCACCCTCGGGGTTGCGGCGCATCAGCCCCAGCATTTT.